This T cell receptor (beta chain) was recovered during a study of monozygotic twins with inflammatory bowel disease. TCRdb reanalyzed the 5' RACE reads and collapses them to one entry per CDR3 protein, without DNA. The sample data list about 440,000 distinct CDR3 sequences. The material sequenced was blood. The sequence was collected from a human donor with ulcerative colitis or Crohn's disease, or a healthy co-twin of an affected twin (not recorded which).

Here the CDR3 reads CAWSGTNEQFF. The chain links TRBV30 to TRBJ2-1. Per the germline V gene, CDR1 is GTSNPN and CDR2 is SVGIG (reference sequence). The CDR3 runs 11 residues.